The TCR beta chain under discussion was sequenced for a study of blood T cells in healthy people across ages. Points from the study as a whole: Naive and antigen-experienced cells could not be conclusively compared, given unsorted PBMCs.

Through a sample-barcoded 5' primer and a J-beta primer mix, a second PCR was run for roughly 6 to 11 cycles. Using its own MiXCR run on the 5' RACE reads, TCRdb lists one record per CDR3 protein. The table has hundreds of thousands of distinct CDR3 sequences, under 55% seen once. In germline, CDR1 is SGHDN, CDR2 FVKESK. CDR3 length: 13 residues. This clonotype was found a few times. The antigen is unknown. The receptor was isolated from a man in his 60s in good health. The sequenced sample consisted of blood. The genes are TRBV14 and TRBJ2-5; D ambiguous. The J call may be in error: the DNA end matches TRBJ2-7 better. Here the CDR3 reads CASSQDLGHEQYF. DNA for the CDR3: TGTGCCAGCAGCCAAGATCTCGGGCACGAGCAGTACTTC.